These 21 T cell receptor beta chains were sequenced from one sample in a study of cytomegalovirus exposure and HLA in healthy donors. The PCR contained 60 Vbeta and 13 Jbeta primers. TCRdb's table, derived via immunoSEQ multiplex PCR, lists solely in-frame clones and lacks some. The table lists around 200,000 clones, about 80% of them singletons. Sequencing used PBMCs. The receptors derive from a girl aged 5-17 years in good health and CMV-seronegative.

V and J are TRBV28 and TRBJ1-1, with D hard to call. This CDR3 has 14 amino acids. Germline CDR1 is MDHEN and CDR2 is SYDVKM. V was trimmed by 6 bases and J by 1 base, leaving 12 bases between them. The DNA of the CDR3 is TGTGCCAGCAGCCTAACGGTCCAGAACACTGAAGCTTTCTTT. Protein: CASSLTVQNTEAFF.

This chain's CDR3 is CASSSGFRQETQYF. For the CDR3, the DNA is TGTGCCAGCAGCTCAGGATTTAGGCAAGAGACCCAGTACTTC. The chain has TRBV5-6 and TRBJ2-5, with D unclear. Germline CDR1 is SGHDT and CDR2 is YYEEEE. The length of the CDR3 is 14 residues. V lost 3 bases to trimming and J lost 2 bases, with 11 bases between them.

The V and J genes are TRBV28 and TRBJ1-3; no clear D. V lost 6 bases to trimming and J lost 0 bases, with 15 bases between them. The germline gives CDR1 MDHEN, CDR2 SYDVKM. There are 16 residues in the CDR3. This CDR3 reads CASSESVGASGNTIYF. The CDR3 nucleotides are TGTGCCAGCAGCGAGTCAGTAGGAGCCTCTGGAAACACCATATATTTT. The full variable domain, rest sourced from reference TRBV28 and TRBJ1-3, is DVKVTQSSRYLVKRTGEKVFLECVQDMDHENMFWYRQDPGLGLRLIYFSYDVKMKEKGDIPEGYSVSREKKERFSLILESASTNQTSMYLCASSESVGASGNTIYFGEGSWLTVV.

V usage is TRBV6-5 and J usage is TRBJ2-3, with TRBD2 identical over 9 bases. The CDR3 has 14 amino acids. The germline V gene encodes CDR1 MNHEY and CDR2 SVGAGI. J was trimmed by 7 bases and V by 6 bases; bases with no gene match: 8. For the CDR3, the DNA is TGTGCCAGCAGAACTGCGGGGGGGTTGAATACGCAGTATTTT. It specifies CASRTAGGLNTQYF.

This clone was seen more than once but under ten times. The CDR3 sequence is CASSVGQGNYEQYF. CDR3 DNA sequence: TGTGCCAGCAGCGTAGGACAGGGGAATTACGAGCAGTACTTC. V usage is TRBV9 and J usage is TRBJ2-7; 8 bases align to TRBD1. Germline V CDR1 and CDR2: SGDLS, YYNGEE. The CDR3 length is 14 residues. The trim removed 0 bases at V and 4 bases at J, leaving 3 bases unmatched. Based on the CDR3 plus reference TRBV9 and TRBJ2-7, the full variable domain is DSGVTQTPKHLITATGQRVTLRCSPRSGDLSVYWYQQSLDQGLQFLIQYYNGEERAKGNILERFSAQQFPDLHSELNLSSLELGDSALYFCASSVGQGNYEQYFGPGTRLTVT.

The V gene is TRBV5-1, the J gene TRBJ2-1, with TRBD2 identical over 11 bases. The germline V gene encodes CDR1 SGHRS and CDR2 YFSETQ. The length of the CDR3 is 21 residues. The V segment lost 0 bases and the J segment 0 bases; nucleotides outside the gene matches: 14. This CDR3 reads CASSLVSASGRWGRSYNEQFF. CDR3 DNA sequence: TGCGCCAGCAGCTTGGTGTCGGCTAGCGGGAGGTGGGGGCGCTCCTACAATGAGCAGTTCTTC.

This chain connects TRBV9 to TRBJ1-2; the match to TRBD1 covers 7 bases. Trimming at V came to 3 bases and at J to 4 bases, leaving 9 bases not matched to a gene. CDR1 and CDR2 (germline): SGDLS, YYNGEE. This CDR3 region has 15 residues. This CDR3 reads CASSALQGVAYGYTF. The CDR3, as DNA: TGTGCCAGCAGCGCCCTCCAGGGGGTGGCCTATGGCTACACCTTC.

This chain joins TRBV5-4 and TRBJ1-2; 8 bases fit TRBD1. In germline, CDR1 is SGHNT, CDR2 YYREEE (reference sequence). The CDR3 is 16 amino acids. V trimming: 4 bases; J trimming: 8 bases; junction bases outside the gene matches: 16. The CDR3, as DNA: TGTGCCAGCAGCACCCAACCGGGACAGGTGTATGGAGGCTACACCTTC. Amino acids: CASSTQPGQVYGGYTF.

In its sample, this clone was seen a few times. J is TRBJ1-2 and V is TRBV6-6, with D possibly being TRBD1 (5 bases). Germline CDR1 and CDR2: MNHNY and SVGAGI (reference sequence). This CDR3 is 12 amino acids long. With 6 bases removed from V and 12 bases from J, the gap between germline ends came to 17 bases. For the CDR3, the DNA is TGTGCCAGCAGACCCCGGGGGTGGGTGGACACCTTC. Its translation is CASRPRGWVDTF.

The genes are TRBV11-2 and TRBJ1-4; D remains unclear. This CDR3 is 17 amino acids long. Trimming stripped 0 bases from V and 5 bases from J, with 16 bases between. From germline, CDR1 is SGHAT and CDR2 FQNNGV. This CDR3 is CASSLEPMQAWNEKLFF. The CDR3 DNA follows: TGTGCCAGCAGCTTAGAACCCATGCAGGCTTGGAATGAAAAACTGTTTTTT.

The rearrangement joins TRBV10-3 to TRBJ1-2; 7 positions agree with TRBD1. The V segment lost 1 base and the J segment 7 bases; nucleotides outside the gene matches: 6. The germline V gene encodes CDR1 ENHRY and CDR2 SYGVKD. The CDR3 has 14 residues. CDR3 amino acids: CAISELGQAGGYTF. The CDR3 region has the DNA TGTGCCATCAGTGAGTTAGGACAGGCCGGTGGCTACACCTTC.

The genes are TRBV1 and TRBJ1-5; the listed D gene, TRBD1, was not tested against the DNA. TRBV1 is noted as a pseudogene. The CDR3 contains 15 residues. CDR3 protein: CTSSPRDSSNQPQHF. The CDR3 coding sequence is TGCACCAGCAGCCCCCGGGACAGCAGCAATCAGCCCCAGCATTTT.

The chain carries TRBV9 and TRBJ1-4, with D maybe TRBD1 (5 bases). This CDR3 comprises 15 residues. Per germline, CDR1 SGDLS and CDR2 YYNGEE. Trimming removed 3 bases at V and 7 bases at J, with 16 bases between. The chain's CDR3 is CASSASEGRGEKLFF. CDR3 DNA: TGTGCCAGCAGCGCCTCGGAGGGGCGGGGTGAAAAACTGTTTTTT.

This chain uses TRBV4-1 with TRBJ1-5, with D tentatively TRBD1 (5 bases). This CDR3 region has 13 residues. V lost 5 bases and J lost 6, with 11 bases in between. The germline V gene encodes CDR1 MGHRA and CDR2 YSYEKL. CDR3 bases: TGCGCCAGCAGCGGGCAGGGTGGTCAGCCCCAGCATTTT. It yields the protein CASSGQGGQPQHF.

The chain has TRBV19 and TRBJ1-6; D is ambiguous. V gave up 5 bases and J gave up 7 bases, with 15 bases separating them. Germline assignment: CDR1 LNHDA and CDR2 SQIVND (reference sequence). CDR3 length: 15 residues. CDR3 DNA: TGTGCCAGTAGTGCCCAGGTGGGCGGGAATTCACCCCTCCACTTT. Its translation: CASSAQVGGNSPLHF.

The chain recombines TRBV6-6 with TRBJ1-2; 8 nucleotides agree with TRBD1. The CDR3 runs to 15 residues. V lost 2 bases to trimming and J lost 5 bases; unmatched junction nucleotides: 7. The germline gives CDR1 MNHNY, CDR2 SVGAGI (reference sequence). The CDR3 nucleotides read TGTGCCAGCAGTTACACGGACAGGGTTTGGTATGGCTACACCTTC. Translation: CASSYTDRVWYGYTF.

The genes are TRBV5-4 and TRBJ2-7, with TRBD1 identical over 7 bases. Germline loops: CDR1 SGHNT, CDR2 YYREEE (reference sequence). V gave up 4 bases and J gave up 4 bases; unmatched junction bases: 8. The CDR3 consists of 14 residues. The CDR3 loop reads CASSTRDRVYEQYF. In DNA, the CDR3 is TGTGCCAGCAGCACCCGGGACAGAGTTTACGAGCAGTACTTC.

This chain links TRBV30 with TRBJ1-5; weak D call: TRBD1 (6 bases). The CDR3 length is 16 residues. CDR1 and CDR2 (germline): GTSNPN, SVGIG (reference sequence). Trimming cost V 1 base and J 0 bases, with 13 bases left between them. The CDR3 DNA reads TGTGCCTGGAGTGAAGGGGGGGGCCCTAGCAATCAGCCCCAGCATTTT. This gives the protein CAWSEGGGPSNQPQHF.

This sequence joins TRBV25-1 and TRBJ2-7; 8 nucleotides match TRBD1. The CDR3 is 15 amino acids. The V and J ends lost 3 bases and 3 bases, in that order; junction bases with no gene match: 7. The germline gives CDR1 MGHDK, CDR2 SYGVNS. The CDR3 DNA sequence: TGTGCCAGCAGTGAGTACAGGGGGTTTCACTACGAGCAGTACTTC. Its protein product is CASSEYRGFHYEQYF.

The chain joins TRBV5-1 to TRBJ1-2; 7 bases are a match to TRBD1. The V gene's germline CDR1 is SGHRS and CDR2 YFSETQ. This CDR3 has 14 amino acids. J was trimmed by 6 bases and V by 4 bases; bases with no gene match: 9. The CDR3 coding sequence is TGCGCCAGCAGCCTGGATCGGGACAGAGATGGCTACACCTTC. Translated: CASSLDRDRDGYTF.

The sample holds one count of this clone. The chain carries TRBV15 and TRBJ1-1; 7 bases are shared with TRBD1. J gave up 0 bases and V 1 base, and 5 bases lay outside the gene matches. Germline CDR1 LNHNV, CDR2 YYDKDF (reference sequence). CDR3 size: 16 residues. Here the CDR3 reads CATSRGSQGVNTEAFF. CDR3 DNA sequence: TGTGCCACCAGCAGAGGTTCGCAGGGGGTGAACACTGAAGCTTTCTTT. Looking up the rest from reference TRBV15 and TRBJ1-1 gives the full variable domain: DAMVIQNPRYQVTQFGKPVTLSCSQTLNHNVMYWYQQKSSQAPKLLFHYYDKDFNNEADTPDNFQSRRPNTSFCFLDIRSPGLGDTAMYLCATSRGSQGVNTEAFFGQGTRLTVV.